This section outlines one T cell receptor (beta chain) sequence together with its context. This clonotype was observed a few times. The antigen it recognizes is unknown. Sequence at one end of the junction differs from germline and may be a read error. The library was built by means of 5' RACE. Sequencer: Illumina HiSeq 2500. The second PCR ran for about 7 to 11 cycles and used a J-beta primer mix along with a sample-barcoded 5' primer. Each TCR beta cDNA molecule received a unique molecular identifier from a template-switch 5' adaptor carrying 12 random nucleotides. Each sample yielded at least 3 million CDR3-containing paired-end reads. First-strand cDNA synthesis was performed from all RNA using the Mint cDNA synthesis kit, with priming by a TRBC-specific oligonucleotide. Following uracil-DNA glycosylase treatment, all cDNA underwent a first 18-cycle PCR with the universal primers M1SS and BC2_uni_R. Per the source publication's procedure: For normalization, 1 million high-quality reads were randomly selected from each sample, with every read carrying a distinct molecular identifier. Instead of being binned into consensus sequences, reads with shared molecular identifiers were discarded. MiTCR, with a Q25 quality threshold and the strictest error-elimination algorithm, was used for CDR3 identification, clonotype clustering and error correction. A nonparametric unseen species model with Euler transformation was used to estimate lower-bound total TCR beta diversity. The public reads were reprocessed in TCRdb via fastp at Q25 and MiXCR, keeping in-frame beta chains. Each entry is one CDR3 protein sequence, shown with its most common DNA and genes. What appears here as the V and J calls and clone size reflects TCRdb's work, not the paper's. The sample table shows 1.5 million to 2 million distinct CDR3 sequences, and 49% are seen once. The ten most abundant clones make up approximately 2.1% of the sample.

This specimen comes from a study of blood T cells in healthy people across ages (dated by TCRdb to between 2014 and 2017). A note on the overall study: In model experiments, template switching captured roughly one uniquely barcoded TCR beta cDNA molecule for every two T cells. Age-related changes in TCR beta repertoire diversity were measured in the study by deep sequencing normalized with unique cDNA molecular identifiers. Four age groups were formed from the donors: young (average approximately 15 years), middle-aged (just under 40), aged (approximately 60) and long-lived (more than 75). To avoid experimental bias, donors of different ages were distributed randomly across sequencing lanes. The study analyzed two additional independent replicas of 1 million unique cDNA reads from the same blood draw for two donors, one aged 18 to 30 and one aged 80 or older.

Systemically healthy Caucasian individuals from Russia, over 30 in total and aged about 6 to 90 years, were included as donors. Each donor gave roughly 11 milliliters of peripheral blood, drawn into EDTA-treated Vacutainer tubes. PBMCs were isolated by Ficoll-Paque density-gradient centrifugation, with at least 6 million obtained per sample. Trizol reagent was used to extract total RNA from the PBMCs, yielding at least 6 micrograms per sample. The percentages of naive CD45RAhigh/CD27high T cells were determined by flow cytometry on a PBMC aliquot from every donor. From the germline V gene (reference sequence), CDR1 is PRHDT and CDR2 is FYEKMQ. Taken from cysteine to phenylalanine, the CDR3 has 15 residues. The only DNA kept is the CDR3, 45 bases in frame from the first base. The study at large found these results: Compared with the aged group, the long-lived group had more naive CD4+ T cells, fewer expanded clones and increased TCR diversity, a pattern suggesting age selection. Donor CMV infection status was unknown, potentially confounding age-related changes in expanded clonotypes. Observed TCR beta diversity correlated strongly with the percentage of naive T cells measured by flow cytometry. Because profiling used bulk unsorted PBMCs, naive and antigen-experienced compartments could not be compared conclusively. Estimates of total diversity from one million sequenced T cells were regarded as lower bounds and underestimates. As age increased, observed TCR beta diversity per million T cells dropped in a roughly linear way, and a significant reduction was already evident by age 40.

The sample consisted of blood. The sequence links TRBV13 to TRBJ2-6; the D segment cannot be called with confidence. The clonotype originates from a woman aged 40 to 55 in good health. The DNA is as follows: TGTGCCGGCAGCACACAGCACTCTGGGGCCAACGTCCTGACTTTC. Its translation reads: CAGSTQHSGANVLTF.